This TCR beta chain was identified during a study of metastatic and nonmetastatic thyroid tumors. Points from the study as a whole: Malignant thyroid tumors reportedly exceeded benign nodules significantly in TCR beta diversity, with the difference appearing in blood and tumor.

Methods used by the authors: CDR3 was compared across clinicopathological groups, and the resulting differences were used to build a distant-metastasis classifier for papillary thyroid cancer. Via MiXCR, TCRdb re-called the PCR reads. None of the V and J calls come from the authors' own analysis; TCRdb made them. The sample lists approximately 23,000 clones, 36% seen once, with 22% in the top ten. None of the patients had undergone any treatment ahead of thyroid surgery. Concerning this clone: Its antigen is undetermined. Mismatch with germline at one junction end may stem from a read error.

In germline, CDR1 is SGHTA, CDR2 FQGNSA. The CDR3 sequence is 15 residues long. This TCR was recovered from a male donor with papillary thyroid cancer or a benign thyroid nodule (not recorded which). Some clones in this sample may be carry-over from other donors' samples. The rearrangement joins TRBV7-2 to TRBJ2-7; 12 nucleotides agree with TRBD2. Sequences were obtained from blood. Here the CDR3 reads CASSLAGGPQGEQYF. Here the CDR3 DNA reads TGTGCCAGCAGCCTAGCGGGGGGGCCGCAAGGCGAGCAGTACTTC.